Listed here is a single T cell receptor beta chain. Here immunoSEQ multiplex PCR was the method, and the copy in TCRdb shows in-frame clones only, minus some. The repertoire holds some 490,000 clones, with 70% to 90% as singletons. This specimen comes from a study of blood T cell repertoires in COVID-19. Across the study: Collection of acute and convalescent COVID-19 samples took place in the United States, Italy and Spain.

Enrollees, about 18 to 89 years old, lived in 24 US areas. Participant-given clinical history determined each cohort assignment. Cohort 3 recovery required two negative PCRs, clearance, or symptom resolution. The J segment lost 5 bases and the V segment lost 9 bases, leaving 17 bases of the junction unmatched. Germline CDR1 and CDR2: LGHDT and YNNKEL (reference sequence). This CDR3 region has 17 residues. The V and J genes are TRBV3-1 (or the pseudogene TRBV3-2) and TRBJ1-2; 11 bases line up with TRBD1. Sequencing was performed on PBMCs or T cells enriched from blood (not recorded which). This clonotype was sampled from a woman in her sixties who had recovered from COVID-19. The CDR3 loop is CARTCEKTGTGGYGYTF. As DNA, the CDR3 is TGTGCCAGGACTTGCGAGAAAACCGGGACAGGGGGATATGGCTACACCTTC.